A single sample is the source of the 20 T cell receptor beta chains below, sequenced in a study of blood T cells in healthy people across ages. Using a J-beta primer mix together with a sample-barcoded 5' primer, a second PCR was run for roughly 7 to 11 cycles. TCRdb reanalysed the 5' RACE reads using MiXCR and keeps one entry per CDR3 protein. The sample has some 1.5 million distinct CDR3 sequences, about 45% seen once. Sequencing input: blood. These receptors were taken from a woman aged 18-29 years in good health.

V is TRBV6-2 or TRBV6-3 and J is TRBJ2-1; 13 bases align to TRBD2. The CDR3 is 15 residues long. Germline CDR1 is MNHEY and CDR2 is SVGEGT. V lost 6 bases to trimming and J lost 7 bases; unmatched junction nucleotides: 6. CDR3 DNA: TGTGCCAGCAGCCCCCTGACTAGCGGGAGGAATGAGCAGTTCTTC. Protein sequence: CASSPLTSGRNEQFF.

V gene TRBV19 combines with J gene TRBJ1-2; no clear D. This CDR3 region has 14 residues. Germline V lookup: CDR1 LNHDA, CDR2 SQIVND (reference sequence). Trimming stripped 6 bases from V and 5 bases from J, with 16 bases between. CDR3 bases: TGTGCCAGTAGCCCAGACCCCCGGATATATGGCTACACCTTC. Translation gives CASSPDPRIYGYTF.

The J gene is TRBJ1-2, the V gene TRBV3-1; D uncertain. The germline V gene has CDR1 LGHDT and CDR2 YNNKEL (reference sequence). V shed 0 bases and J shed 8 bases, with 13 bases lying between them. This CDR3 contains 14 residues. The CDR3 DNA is TGTGCCAGCAGCCAAGATACGGCAGCGGGAGGCTACACCTTC. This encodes CASSQDTAAGGYTF.

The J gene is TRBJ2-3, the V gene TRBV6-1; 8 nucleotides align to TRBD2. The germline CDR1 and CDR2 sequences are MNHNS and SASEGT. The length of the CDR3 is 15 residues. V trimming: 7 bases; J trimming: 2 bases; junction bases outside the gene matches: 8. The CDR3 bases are TGTGCCAGCACCCCGATTAGCGGGGCCACAGATACGCAGTATTTT. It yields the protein CASTPISGATDTQYF.

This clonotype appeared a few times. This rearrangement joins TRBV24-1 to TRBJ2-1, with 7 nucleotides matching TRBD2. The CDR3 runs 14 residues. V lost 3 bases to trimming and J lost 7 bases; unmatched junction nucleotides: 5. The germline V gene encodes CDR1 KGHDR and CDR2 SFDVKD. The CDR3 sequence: CATSDTGTINEQFF. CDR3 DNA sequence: TGTGCCACCAGTGATACCGGGACTATTAATGAGCAGTTCTTC.

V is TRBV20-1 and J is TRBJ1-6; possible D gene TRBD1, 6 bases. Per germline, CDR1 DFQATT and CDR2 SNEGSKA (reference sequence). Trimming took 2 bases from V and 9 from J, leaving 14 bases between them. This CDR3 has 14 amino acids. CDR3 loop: CSARTGWLTSPLHF. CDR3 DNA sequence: TGCAGTGCTAGAACAGGGTGGTTAACTTCACCCCTCCACTTT.

CDR3 DNA sequence: TGTGCCAGCAGTCTCCTCCAGGGGCAAGGGCAGTACTTC. As protein: CASSLLQGQGQYF. The rearrangement links TRBV28 to TRBJ2-5, with a weak D call TRBD1 (6 bases). The CDR3 has 13 amino acids. Trimming left V 5 bases short and J 11 bases short, with 18 bases between. Germline CDR1 MDHEN, CDR2 SYDVKM.

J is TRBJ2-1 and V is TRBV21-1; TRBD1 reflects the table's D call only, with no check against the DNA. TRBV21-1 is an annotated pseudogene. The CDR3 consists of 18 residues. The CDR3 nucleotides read TGTGCCAGCAGCAAGACCCCTATAATAAGAGAAGGCCACAATGAGCAGTTCTTC. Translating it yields CASSKTPIIREGHNEQFF.

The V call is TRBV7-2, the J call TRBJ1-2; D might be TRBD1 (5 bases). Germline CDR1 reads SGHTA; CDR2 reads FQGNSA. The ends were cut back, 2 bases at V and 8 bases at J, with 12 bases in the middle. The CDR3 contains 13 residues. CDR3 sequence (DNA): TGTGCCAGCAGCTTATACATGACAGAGGGCTACACCTTC. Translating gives CASSLYMTEGYTF. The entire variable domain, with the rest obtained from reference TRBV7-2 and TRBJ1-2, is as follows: GAGVSQSPSNKVTEKGKDVELRCDPISGHTALYWYRQSLGQGLEFLIYFQGNSAPDKSGLPSDRFSAERTGGSVSTLTIQRTQQEDSAVYLCASSLYMTEGYTFGSGTRLTVV.

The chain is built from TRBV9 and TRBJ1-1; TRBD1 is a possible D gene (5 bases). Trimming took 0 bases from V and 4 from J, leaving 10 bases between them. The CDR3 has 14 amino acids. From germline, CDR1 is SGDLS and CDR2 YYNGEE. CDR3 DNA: TGTGCCAGCAGCGTAGATTGGGGGAGCACTGAAGCTTTCTTT. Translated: CASSVDWGSTEAFF.

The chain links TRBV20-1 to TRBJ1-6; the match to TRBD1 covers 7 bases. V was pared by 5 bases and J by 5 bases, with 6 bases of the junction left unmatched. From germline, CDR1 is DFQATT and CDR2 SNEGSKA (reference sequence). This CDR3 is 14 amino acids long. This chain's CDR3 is CSAQTGTDNSPLHF. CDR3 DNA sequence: TGCAGTGCTCAAACCGGGACAGATAATTCACCCCTCCACTTT.

The CDR3 protein is CASSVRQTYEQYF. The CDR3 DNA sequence: TGTGCCAGCAGTGTAAGGCAAACCTACGAGCAGTACTTC. The chain uses TRBV2 and TRBJ2-7, with D unclear. The CDR3 totals 13 residues. Germline V gives CDR1 SNHLY, CDR2 FYNNEI. V was cut by 4 bases and J by 2 bases, with 9 bases left in between.

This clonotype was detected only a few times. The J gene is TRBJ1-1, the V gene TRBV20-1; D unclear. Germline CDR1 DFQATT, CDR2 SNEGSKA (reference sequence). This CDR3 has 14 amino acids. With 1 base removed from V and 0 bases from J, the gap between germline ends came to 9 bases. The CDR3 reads CSARGPRMNTEAFF. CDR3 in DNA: TGCAGTGCTAGAGGTCCCCGAATGAACACTGAAGCTTTCTTT.

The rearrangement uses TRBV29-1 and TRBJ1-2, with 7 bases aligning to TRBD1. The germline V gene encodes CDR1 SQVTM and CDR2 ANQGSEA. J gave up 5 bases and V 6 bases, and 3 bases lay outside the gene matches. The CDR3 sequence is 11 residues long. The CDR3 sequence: CSVGDRYGYTF. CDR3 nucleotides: TGCAGCGTCGGGGACAGATATGGCTACACCTTC.

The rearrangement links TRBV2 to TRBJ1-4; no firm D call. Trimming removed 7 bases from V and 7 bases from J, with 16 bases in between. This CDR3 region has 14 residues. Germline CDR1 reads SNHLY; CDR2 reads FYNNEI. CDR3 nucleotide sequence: TGTGCCAGCACCTACGGTCTGAAGGTTGAAAAACTGTTTTTT. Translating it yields CASTYGLKVEKLFF.

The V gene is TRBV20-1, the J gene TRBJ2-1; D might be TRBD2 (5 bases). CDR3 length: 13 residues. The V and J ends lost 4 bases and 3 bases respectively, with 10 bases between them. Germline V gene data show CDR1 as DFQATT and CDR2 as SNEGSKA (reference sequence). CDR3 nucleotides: TGCAGTGCTAAGTCTAGCCTCTACAATGAGCAGTTCTTC. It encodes CSAKSSLYNEQFF.

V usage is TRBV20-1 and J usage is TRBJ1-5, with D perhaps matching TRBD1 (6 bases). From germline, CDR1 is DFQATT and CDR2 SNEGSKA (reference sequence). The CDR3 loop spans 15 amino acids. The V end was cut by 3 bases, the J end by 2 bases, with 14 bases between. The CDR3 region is CSARQQGFGNQPQHF. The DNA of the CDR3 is TGCAGTGCTAGGCAACAGGGATTCGGCAATCAGCCCCAGCATTTT.

In nucleotides, the CDR3 is TGTGCCAGCAGTTGGCCAGGGGCCTACGAGCAGTACTTC. Its protein product is CASSWPGAYEQYF. V and J are TRBV27 and TRBJ2-7, with D maybe TRBD1 (6 bases). The ends were cut back, 4 bases at V and 2 bases at J, with 9 bases in the middle. Germline CDR1 MNHEY, CDR2 SMNVEV (reference sequence). CDR3 length equals 13 residues.

CDR3 sequence reads: CASRSPTRGDYGYTF. The CDR3 bases are TGTGCCAGCAGGTCCCCTACAAGGGGGGACTATGGCTACACCTTC. The gene calls are TRBV27 and TRBJ1-2, with D perhaps matching TRBD1 (6 bases). This CDR3 has 15 residues. CDR1 is MNHEY, CDR2 SMNVEV, per germline (reference sequence). Deletions cut 6 bases from V and 3 bases from J, with 17 bases between.

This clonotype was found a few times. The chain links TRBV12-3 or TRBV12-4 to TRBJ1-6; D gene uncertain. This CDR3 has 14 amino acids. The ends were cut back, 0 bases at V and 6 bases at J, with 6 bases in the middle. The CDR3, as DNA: TGTGCCAGCAGTTTAGCCTCCATTAATTCACCCCTCCACTTT. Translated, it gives CASSLASINSPLHF.